The rows below give T cell receptor beta chains drawn from one sample of a study of blood T cell repertoires in COVID-19. TCRdb keeps only in-frame clones here, not all; method: immunoSEQ multiplex PCR. This sample has tens of thousands of clones; approximately 84% occur once, and the top ten carry approximately 15%. Source material: peripheral blood. Receptor source: a human donor with active COVID-19. The donor label of this sample is uncertain. Both conserved end residues are part of each CDR3. The D gene is left open where the match is weak. The size field is filled for only some rows; it gives once, few, many or a size class.

D gene	V gene	J gene	clone size	CDR3 DNA	CDR3 protein
.	TRBV6-5	TRBJ2-2	.	TGTGCCAGCAGCGCGTGGAACACCGGGGAGCTGTTTTTT	CASSAWNTGELFF
TRBD1	TRBV5-6	TRBJ2-7	.	TGTGCCAGCAGCCTCCGGGACAGGGGGTTTGAGCAGTACTTC	CASSLRDRGFEQYF
TRBD2	TRBV24-1	TRBJ2-3	once	TGTGCCACCAGTGATTTGGGCGGGGGGGCCCGTCCAGATACGCAGTATTTT	CATSDLGGGARPDTQYF
TRBD1	TRBV9	TRBJ1-2	.	TGTGCCAGCAGCGTAGGGATTTCAGGGGGCTATGGCTACACCTTC	CASSVGISGGYGYTF
.	TRBV4-2	TRBJ1-1	.	TGTGCCAGCACCCAAGGGGCGAAGAACACTGAAGCTTTCTTT	CASTQGAKNTEAFF
TRBD2	TRBV5-1	TRBJ2-1	.	TGCGCCAGCAGCTTGGCACTAGCGGGGGATGAGCAGTTCTTC	CASSLALAGDEQFF
TRBD1	TRBV5-4	TRBJ1-3	.	TGTGCCAGCAGCAACACAGGGGCTGGAAACACCATATATTTT	CASSNTGAGNTIYF
.	TRBV6-2/TRBV6-3	TRBJ1-5	.	TGTGCCAGCAGTTACTCGGGACTGAGCAATCAGCCCCAGCATTTT	CASSYSGLSNQPQHF
.	TRBV6-2/TRBV6-3	TRBJ1-1	.	TGTGCCAGCAGCCTGACTGCGATGAACACTGAAGCTTTCTTT	CASSLTAMNTEAFF
TRBD1	TRBV4-1	TRBJ2-1	.	TGCGCCAGCAGCCAAACGGACAGGGCCGGGAATGAGCAGTTCTTC	CASSQTDRAGNEQFF
.	TRBV19	TRBJ2-1	.	TGTGCCAGTAGTGTCAGGGGAGTAGGTGAGCAGTTCTTC	CASSVRGVGEQFF
TRBD1	TRBV4-1	TRBJ1-1	.	TGCGCCAGCAGCCAATGGACAGGGAACACTGAAGCTTTCTTT	CASSQWTGNTEAFF
TRBD2	TRBV4-2	TRBJ2-2	.	TGTGCCAGCAGCCAAGATATTGCCCTAGCGGGGGATTCGAACACCGGGGAGCTGTTTTTT	CASSQDIALAGDSNTGELFF
.	TRBV9	TRBJ1-3	.	TGTGCCAGCAGCGTGGAGGGCTCTGGAAACACCATATATTTT	CASSVEGSGNTIYF
.	TRBV19	TRBJ1-5	.	TGTGCCAGTAGTGGACTGGGGGGGGGTCAGCCCCAGCATTTT	CASSGLGGGQPQHF
TRBD1	TRBV23-1	TRBJ1-3	.	TGCGCCAGCAGTTACAGGACAGGGGGATTTCGTGGAAACACCATATATTTT	CASSYRTGGFRGNTIYF
.	TRBV6-2/TRBV6-3	TRBJ2-7	.	TGTGCCAGCAGTTACCCAGGGACTTTAAACTCCTACGAGCAGTACTTC	CASSYPGTLNSYEQYF
TRBD1	TRBV6-5	TRBJ2-5	.	TGTGCCAGCAGGGGGACAGGGTCTATTGAGACCCAGTACTTC	CASRGTGSIETQYF
.	TRBV4-1	TRBJ1-6	.	TGCGCCAGCAGTCCAGGCCCCTATAATTCACCCCTCCACTTT	CASSPGPYNSPLHF
.	TRBV24-1	TRBJ1-5	.	TGTGCCACCAGTTCACGAAGCCATTTGTGGGGACACTCCAATCAGCCCCAGCATTTT	CATSSRSHLWGHSNQPQHF
.	TRBV11-1	TRBJ1-1	.	TGTGCCAGCAGCTTAAAGGCAGGGAAGGCTGAAGCTTTCTTT	CASSLKAGKAEAFF
.	TRBV3-1/TRBV3-2	TRBJ2-1	.	TGTGCCAGCAGCCAAACCCCCGGGAATGAGCAGTTCTTC	CASSQTPGNEQFF
.	TRBV11-3	TRBJ2-3	.	TGTGCCAGCAGCTTTCGGGGGACTAGCACAGATACGCAGTATTTT	CASSFRGTSTDTQYF
TRBD2	TRBV6-5	TRBJ2-5	.	TGTGCCAGCGGATTCTTAAGCGGGGGAGAGACCCAGTACTTC	CASGFLSGGETQYF
.	TRBV3-1/TRBV3-2	TRBJ1-5	.	TGTGCCAGCAGCCAAGACGGGGGGAATCAGCCCCAGCATTTT	CASSQDGGNQPQHF
TRBD1	TRBV18	TRBJ2-2	.	TGTGCCAGCCGGCCGGCAGGGGGCAGCAACACCGGGGAGCTGTTTTTT	CASRPAGGSNTGELFF
.	TRBV4-2	TRBJ2-5	.	TGTGCCAGCAGCCTCGGGGACCAAGAGACCCAGTACTTC	CASSLGDQETQYF
.	TRBV4-2	TRBJ1-2	.	TGTGCCAGCAGCCAAGGTCAAGGGGTTACAGAGAACTATGGCTACACCTTC	CASSQGQGVTENYGYTF
.	TRBV29-1	TRBJ2-2	.	TGCAGCGTGGGGGGACAGACGAACACCGGGGAGCTGTTTTTT	CSVGGQTNTGELFF
TRBD1	TRBV29-1	TRBJ1-2	.	TGCAGCGTTCCGACAGGGTCGAACTATGGCTACACCTTC	CSVPTGSNYGYTF
TRBD2	TRBV9	TRBJ2-5	.	TGTGCCAGCAGCGCCGCTGGCGGGGGGTTACGGGAGACCCAGTACTTC	CASSAAGGGLRETQYF
TRBD1	TRBV4-2	TRBJ1-5	.	TGTGCCAGCAGCCAAGACAGGACAGGGGCCTTCAATCAGCCCCAGCATTTT	CASSQDRTGAFNQPQHF
.	TRBV4-3	TRBJ1-2	.	TGCGCCAGCAGCCAGACGGCCACAGGGAACTATGGCTACACCTTC	CASSQTATGNYGYTF
.	TRBV25-1	TRBJ2-1	.	TGTGCCAGCAGTGAATTCAGTGAGCAGTTCTTC	CASSEFSEQFF
.	TRBV27	TRBJ2-7	few	TGTGCCAGCAGTTCGGGGGTTGGGGTCTACGAGCAGTACTTC	CASSSGVGVYEQYF
.	TRBV6-6	TRBJ2-1	few	TGTGCCAGCAGTTCGGGATTCGATGAGCAGTTCTTC	CASSSGFDEQFF
TRBD1	TRBV24-1	TRBJ2-5	.	TGTGCCACCAGTGACCCAAGGACAGGGACAGAGACCCAGTACTTC	CATSDPRTGTETQYF
.	TRBV5-1	TRBJ1-1	.	TGCGCCAGCAGCTTGGTAGGGAGGTACGACACTGAAGCTTTCTTT	CASSLVGRYDTEAFF
.	TRBV18	TRBJ2-7	.	TGTGCCAGCTCACCGATCCAGGGTTCCCCCATCTACGAGCAGTACTTC	CASSPIQGSPIYEQYF
.	TRBV6-1	TRBJ2-7	.	TGTGCCAGCAGTGAACCGGGGTACTCCTACGAGCAGTACTTC	CASSEPGYSYEQYF
.	TRBV7-8	TRBJ2-7	.	TGTGCCAGCAGCCCAAGGACAGCCTTTAAAGAGCAGTACTTC	CASSPRTAFKEQYF
.	TRBV7-2	TRBJ1-1	.	TGTGCCAGCAGCTTTGCAGGACAATGGGGCACTGAAGCTTTCTTT	CASSFAGQWGTEAFF